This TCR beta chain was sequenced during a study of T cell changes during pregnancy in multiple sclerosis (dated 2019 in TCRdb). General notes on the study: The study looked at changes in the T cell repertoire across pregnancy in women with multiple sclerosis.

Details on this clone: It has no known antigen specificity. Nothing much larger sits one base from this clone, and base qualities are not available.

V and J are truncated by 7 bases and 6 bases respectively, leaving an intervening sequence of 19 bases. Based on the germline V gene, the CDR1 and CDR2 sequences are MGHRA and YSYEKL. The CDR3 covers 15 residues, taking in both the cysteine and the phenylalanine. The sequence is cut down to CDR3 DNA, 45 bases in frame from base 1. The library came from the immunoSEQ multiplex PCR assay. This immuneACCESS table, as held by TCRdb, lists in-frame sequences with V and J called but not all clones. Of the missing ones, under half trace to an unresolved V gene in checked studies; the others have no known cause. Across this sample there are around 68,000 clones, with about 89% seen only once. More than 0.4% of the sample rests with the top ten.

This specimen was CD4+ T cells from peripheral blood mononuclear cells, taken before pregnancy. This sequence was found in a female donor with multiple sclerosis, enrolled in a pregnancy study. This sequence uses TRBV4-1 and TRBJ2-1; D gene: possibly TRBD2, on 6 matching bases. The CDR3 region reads CASTKAGGGPNEQFF. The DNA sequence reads TGCGCCAGCACCAAAGCGGGCGGTGGCCCCAATGAGCAGTTCTTC.